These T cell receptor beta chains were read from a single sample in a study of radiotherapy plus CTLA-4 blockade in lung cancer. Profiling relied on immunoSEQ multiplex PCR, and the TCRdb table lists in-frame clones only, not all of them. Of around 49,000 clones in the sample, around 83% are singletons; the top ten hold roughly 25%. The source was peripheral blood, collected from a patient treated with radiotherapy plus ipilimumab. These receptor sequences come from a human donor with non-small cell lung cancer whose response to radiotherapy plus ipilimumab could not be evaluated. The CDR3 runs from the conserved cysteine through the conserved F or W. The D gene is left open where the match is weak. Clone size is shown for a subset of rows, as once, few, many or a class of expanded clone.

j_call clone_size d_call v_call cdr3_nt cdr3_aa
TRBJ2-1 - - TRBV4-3 TGCGCCAGCAGCCAAGATCTCGGTTTTTCCTACAATGAGCAGTTCTTC CASSQDLGFSYNEQFF
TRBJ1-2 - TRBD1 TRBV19 TGTGCCAGTAGTGTCCTCGGGACAGACTATGGCTACACCTTC CASSVLGTDYGYTF
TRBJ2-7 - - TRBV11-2 TGTGCCAGCAGCTTATCGGCGGGGGAGCAGTACTTC CASSLSAGEQYF
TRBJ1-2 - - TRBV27 TGTGCCAGCAGTCCGACGGAGACAGCGTATGGCTACACCTTC CASSPTETAYGYTF
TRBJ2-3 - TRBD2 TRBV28 TGTGCCAGCAGCCCGAGCGGACTAGCGCGCACAGATACGCAGTATTTT CASSPSGLARTDTQYF
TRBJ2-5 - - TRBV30 TGTGCCTGGAGGGGAGGAGGGGAGACCCAGTACTTC CAWRGGGETQYF
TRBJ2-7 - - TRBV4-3 TGCGCCAGCAGCCAAGATGCCAGGAATTATGCCTACGAGCAGTACTTC CASSQDARNYAYEQYF
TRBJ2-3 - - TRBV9 TGTGCCAGCAGTCGCGTCGGGAGTTCGGATACGCAGTATTTT CASSRVGSSDTQYF
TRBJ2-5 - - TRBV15 TGTGCCACCAGCATCAGGGTTTCCGCAGAGACCCAGTACTTC CATSIRVSAETQYF
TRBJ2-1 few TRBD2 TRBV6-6 TGTGCCAGCAGCCAGTTGACTAGCGGCAATGAGCAGTTCTTC CASSQLTSGNEQFF
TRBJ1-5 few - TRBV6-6 TGTGCCAGCAGGCAAGGACAAGATGGTCAGCCCCAGCATTTT CASRQGQDGQPQHF
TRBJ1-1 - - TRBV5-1 TGCGCCAGCAGCTTGGGAAGTTACAGGGCGGATACTGAAGCTTTCTTT CASSLGSYRADTEAFF
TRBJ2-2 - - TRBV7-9 TGTGCCAGCAGCTTACCGACAGGTGTATACGGGGAGCTGTTTTTT CASSLPTGVYGELFF
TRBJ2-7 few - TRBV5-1 TGCGCCAGCAGCTTTAATGGGGCCGGCTACGAGCAGTACTTC CASSFNGAGYEQYF